A selection of T cell receptor beta chains follows, all from one sample in a study of regulatory T cells in long-lasting Graves disease. In TCRdb, the multiplex PCR reads were re-called with MiXCR into one record per CDR3 protein. In the table there are some 470,000 distinct CDR3 sequences, 20% to 25% of which are singletons. The specimen comprised peripheral blood mononuclear cells (PBMCs), sampled when the disease was refractory, from a patient treated with antithyroid drugs. The origin of the receptors is a female donor with Graves disease. CDR3s include the opening cysteine and the closing phenylalanine or tryptophan. D genes are given only for firm matches. Clone size is shown for a subset of rows, as once, few, many or a class of expanded clone.

d_call: NA
v_call: TRBV6-1
j_call: TRBJ1-2
clone_size: few
cdr3_aa: CASIQGLDMGGYTF
cdr3_nt: TGTGCCAGCATCCAAGGATTGGACATGGGGGGCTACACCTTC

d_call: TRBD2
v_call: TRBV27
j_call: TRBJ2-2
clone_size: NA
cdr3_aa: CASSLGTAGLNTGELFF
cdr3_nt: TGTGCCAGCAGCCTAGGAACAGCGGGGCTTAACACCGGGGAGCTGTTTTTT

d_call: TRBD1
v_call: TRBV20-1
j_call: TRBJ1-5
clone_size: few
cdr3_aa: CSARGLQGVSNQPQHF
cdr3_nt: TGCAGTGCTAGAGGGTTGCAGGGGGTGAGCAATCAGCCCCAGCATTTT

d_call: NA
v_call: TRBV20-1
j_call: TRBJ1-2
clone_size: many
cdr3_aa: CSAPTPGVNYGYTF
cdr3_nt: TGCAGTGCTCCTACCCCAGGGGTTAACTATGGCTACACCTTC

d_call: TRBD1
v_call: TRBV9
j_call: TRBJ2-7
clone_size: few
cdr3_aa: CASSVGQGVSYEQYF
cdr3_nt: TGTGCCAGCAGCGTAGGACAGGGTGTCTCCTACGAGCAGTACTTC

d_call: NA
v_call: TRBV6-1
j_call: TRBJ2-2
clone_size: NA
cdr3_aa: CASSTLLGPGELFF
cdr3_nt: TGTGCCAGCAGCACCCTTCTAGGTCCCGGGGAGCTGTTTTTT

d_call: NA
v_call: TRBV11-2
j_call: TRBJ1-5
clone_size: NA
cdr3_aa: CASNHSNRRADWTVNSNQPQHF
cdr3_nt: TGTGCCAGCAACCATTCTAACAGACGAGCCGATTGGACAGTAAATAGCAATCAGCCCCAGCATTTT

d_call: NA
v_call: TRBV12-5
j_call: TRBJ1-5
clone_size: many
cdr3_aa: CASAIGGNQPQHF
cdr3_nt: TGTGCTAGTGCCATTGGGGGCAATCAGCCCCAGCATTTT

d_call: NA
v_call: TRBV19
j_call: TRBJ2-4
clone_size: few
cdr3_aa: CASSIREDIQAKNIQYF
cdr3_nt: TGTGCCAGTAGTATCCGGGAAGACATACAGGCCAAAAACATTCAGTACTTC

d_call: NA
v_call: TRBV19
j_call: TRBJ2-1
clone_size: few
cdr3_aa: CASREVGRSNEQFF
cdr3_nt: TGTGCCAGTAGGGAGGTGGGGCGCTCCAATGAGCAGTTCTTC

d_call: NA
v_call: TRBV7-2
j_call: TRBJ2-5
clone_size: many
cdr3_aa: CASSPRQSETQYF
cdr3_nt: TGTGCCAGCAGCCCGAGACAGTCGGAGACCCAGTACTTC

d_call: TRBD2
v_call: TRBV20-1
j_call: TRBJ2-1
clone_size: NA
cdr3_aa: CSARDLASGTNDEQFF
cdr3_nt: TGCAGTGCTAGAGATCTGGCTAGCGGGACCAACGATGAGCAGTTCTTC

d_call: TRBD1
v_call: TRBV12-3/TRBV12-4
j_call: TRBJ2-2
clone_size: NA
cdr3_aa: CASSPTGGTTGELFF
cdr3_nt: TGTGCCAGCAGTCCCACAGGGGGTACAACCGGGGAGCTGTTTTTT

d_call: TRBD2
v_call: TRBV10-2
j_call: TRBJ2-7
clone_size: NA
cdr3_aa: CASSPGLAGGPSPQSSYEQYF
cdr3_nt: TGCGCCAGCAGCCCAGGACTAGCGGGAGGGCCCTCCCCACAGAGCTCCTACGAGCAGTACTTC

d_call: NA
v_call: TRBV12-3/TRBV12-4
j_call: TRBJ1-2
clone_size: many
cdr3_aa: CASSFFGAANYGYTF
cdr3_nt: TGTGCCAGCAGTTTTTTCGGGGCTGCTAACTATGGCTACACCTTC

d_call: TRBD1
v_call: TRBV7-2
j_call: TRBJ1-2
clone_size: NA
cdr3_aa: CASSSGQALGYTF
cdr3_nt: TGTGCCAGCAGCTCGGGACAGGCTCTAGGCTACACCTTC

d_call: NA
v_call: TRBV20-1
j_call: TRBJ2-7
clone_size: NA
cdr3_aa: CSARDRGNEQYF
cdr3_nt: TGCAGTGCTAGAGATAGAGGGAACGAGCAGTACTTC

d_call: TRBD1
v_call: TRBV7-3
j_call: TRBJ2-2
clone_size: NA
cdr3_aa: CASSSSGTGYPGELFF
cdr3_nt: TGTGCCAGCAGCTCCTCCGGGACAGGGTACCCCGGGGAGCTGTTTTTT

d_call: NA
v_call: TRBV6-2/TRBV6-3
j_call: TRBJ1-6
clone_size: many
cdr3_aa: CASSYLYSGTSSPLHF
cdr3_nt: TGTGCCAGCAGTTACTTATACTCAGGGACAAGTTCACCCCTCCACTTT

d_call: TRBD1
v_call: TRBV4-1
j_call: TRBJ1-6
clone_size: NA
cdr3_aa: CASSHGVQGANSPLHF
cdr3_nt: TGCGCCAGCAGCCATGGGGTTCAGGGGGCTAATTCACCCCTCCACTTT

d_call: NA
v_call: TRBV6-5
j_call: TRBJ1-1
clone_size: NA
cdr3_aa: CASSSPADNTEAFF
cdr3_nt: TGTGCCAGCAGTTCCCCGGCAGACAACACTGAAGCTTTCTTT

d_call: TRBD1
v_call: TRBV2
j_call: TRBJ2-3
clone_size: NA
cdr3_aa: CASRDRGASDTQYF
cdr3_nt: TGTGCCAGCAGGGACAGGGGAGCGTCAGATACGCAGTATTTT

d_call: TRBD2
v_call: TRBV6-2/TRBV6-3
j_call: TRBJ2-5
clone_size: NA
cdr3_aa: CASSSTGTSGYQETQYF
cdr3_nt: TGTGCCAGCAGTTCGACCGGGACTAGCGGGTACCAAGAGACCCAGTACTTC

d_call: NA
v_call: TRBV5-1
j_call: TRBJ2-3
clone_size: NA
cdr3_aa: CASSLGPSTDTQYF
cdr3_nt: TGCGCCAGCAGCTTGGGGCCTAGCACAGATACGCAGTATTTT

d_call: NA
v_call: TRBV12-3/TRBV12-4
j_call: TRBJ1-1
clone_size: many
cdr3_aa: CASTGGPVNTEAFF
cdr3_nt: TGTGCCAGCACCGGGGGACCGGTGAACACTGAAGCTTTCTTT

d_call: NA
v_call: TRBV19
j_call: TRBJ2-2
clone_size: few
cdr3_aa: CASSIGQPNTGELFF
cdr3_nt: TGTGCCAGTAGTATCGGACAGCCGAACACCGGGGAGCTGTTTTTT

d_call: NA
v_call: TRBV29-1
j_call: TRBJ2-5
clone_size: many
cdr3_aa: CSVAMGQETQYF
cdr3_nt: TGCAGCGTTGCAATGGGCCAAGAGACCCAGTACTTC

d_call: TRBD1
v_call: TRBV28
j_call: TRBJ2-3
clone_size: NA
cdr3_aa: CASSPRDRGLRDTQYF
cdr3_nt: TGTGCCAGCAGTCCCCGGGACAGGGGGCTGCGAGATACGCAGTATTTT

d_call: TRBD1
v_call: TRBV7-9
j_call: TRBJ2-5
clone_size: few
cdr3_aa: CASTLNMQGVETQYF
cdr3_nt: TGTGCCAGCACTCTAAACATGCAGGGGGTAGAGACCCAGTACTTC

d_call: NA
v_call: TRBV28
j_call: TRBJ2-7
clone_size: many
cdr3_aa: CASSLIPKAYEQYF
cdr3_nt: TGTGCCAGCAGTTTAATCCCCAAGGCCTACGAGCAGTACTTC

d_call: NA
v_call: TRBV4-2
j_call: TRBJ1-2
clone_size: NA
cdr3_aa: CASSLHNDRANYGYTF
cdr3_nt: TGTGCCAGCAGCCTACACAACGACAGAGCTAACTATGGCTACACCTTC

d_call: TRBD1
v_call: TRBV20-1
j_call: TRBJ1-6
clone_size: few
cdr3_aa: CSAREYGRTGSSPLHF
cdr3_nt: TGCAGTGCTAGAGAATATGGTAGGACAGGAAGTTCACCCCTCCACTTT

d_call: NA
v_call: TRBV5-1
j_call: TRBJ2-5
clone_size: NA
cdr3_aa: CASSSIGGPETQYF
cdr3_nt: TGCGCCAGCAGCTCGATAGGAGGACCAGAGACCCAGTACTTC

d_call: TRBD1
v_call: TRBV7-2
j_call: TRBJ1-2
clone_size: NA
cdr3_aa: CASSLDRQGNYGYTF
cdr3_nt: TGTGCCAGCAGCTTGGACCGACAGGGGAACTATGGCTACACCTTC

d_call: NA
v_call: TRBV28
j_call: TRBJ1-6
clone_size: few
cdr3_aa: CASRLGTGPPSPLHF
cdr3_nt: TGTGCCAGCAGACTGGGAACAGGTCCGCCCTCACCCCTCCACTTT

d_call: NA
v_call: TRBV9
j_call: TRBJ2-2
clone_size: few
cdr3_aa: CASSAGMNTGELFF
cdr3_nt: TGTGCCAGCAGCGCCGGGATGAACACCGGGGAGCTGTTTTTT

d_call: TRBD1
v_call: TRBV7-2
j_call: TRBJ1-2
clone_size: many
cdr3_aa: CASSFRPQGRGLYYGYTF
cdr3_nt: TGTGCCAGCAGCTTTAGACCCCAAGGCAGGGGGCTTTACTATGGCTACACCTTC

d_call: TRBD1
v_call: TRBV19
j_call: TRBJ2-2
clone_size: NA
cdr3_aa: CATEDRGRTGELFF
cdr3_nt: TGTGCCACAGAAGACAGGGGGCGAACCGGGGAGCTGTTTTTT

d_call: NA
v_call: TRBV15
j_call: TRBJ2-5
clone_size: many
cdr3_aa: CATSREIWGETQYF
cdr3_nt: TGTGCCACCAGCAGAGAAATATGGGGGGAGACCCAGTACTTC

d_call: TRBD1
v_call: TRBV5-6
j_call: TRBJ1-6
clone_size: many
cdr3_aa: CASSPDRGNSPLHF
cdr3_nt: TGTGCCAGCAGCCCTGACAGGGGAAATTCACCCCTCCACTTT

d_call: TRBD2
v_call: TRBV20-1
j_call: TRBJ2-7
clone_size: few
cdr3_aa: CSATGLAGVDTYEQYF
cdr3_nt: TGCAGTGCTACGGGACTAGCGGGAGTAGATACCTACGAGCAGTACTTC

d_call: NA
v_call: TRBV27
j_call: TRBJ1-6
clone_size: many
cdr3_aa: CASSLTRQGGDSPLHF
cdr3_nt: TGTGCCAGCAGTTTAACCAGGCAGGGCGGTGATTCACCCCTCCACTTT

d_call: NA
v_call: TRBV29-1
j_call: TRBJ1-4
clone_size: NA
cdr3_aa: CSVTGAGGLNEKLFF
cdr3_nt: TGCAGCGTTACGGGCGCCGGGGGACTGAATGAAAAACTGTTTTTT

d_call: TRBD2
v_call: TRBV19
j_call: TRBJ2-4
clone_size: NA
cdr3_aa: CASAGTSGTKYF
cdr3_nt: TGTGCCAGTGCCGGGACTAGCGGAACTAAGTACTTC

d_call: TRBD1
v_call: TRBV12-3/TRBV12-4
j_call: TRBJ1-2
clone_size: many
cdr3_aa: CASSLAPQGAYQNGYTF
cdr3_nt: TGTGCCAGCAGTTTAGCCCCGCAGGGGGCGTACCAAAATGGCTACACCTTC

d_call: NA
v_call: TRBV2
j_call: TRBJ2-5
clone_size: many
cdr3_aa: CASSRQGGGEETQYF
cdr3_nt: TGTGCCAGCAGTAGACAGGGAGGGGGCGAAGAGACCCAGTACTTC